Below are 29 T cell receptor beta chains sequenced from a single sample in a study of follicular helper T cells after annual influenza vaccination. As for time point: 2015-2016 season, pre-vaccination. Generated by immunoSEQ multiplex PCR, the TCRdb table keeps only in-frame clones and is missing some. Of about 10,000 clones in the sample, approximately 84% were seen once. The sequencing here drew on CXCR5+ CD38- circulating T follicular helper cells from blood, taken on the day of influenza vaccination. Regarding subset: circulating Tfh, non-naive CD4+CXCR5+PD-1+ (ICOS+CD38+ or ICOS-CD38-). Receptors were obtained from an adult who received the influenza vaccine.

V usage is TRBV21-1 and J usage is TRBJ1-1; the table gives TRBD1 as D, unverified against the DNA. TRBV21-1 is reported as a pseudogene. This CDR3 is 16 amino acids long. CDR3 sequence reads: CASSKPATGTNTEAFF. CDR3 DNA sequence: TGTGCCAGCAGCAAACCCGCGACAGGGACTAACACTGAAGCTTTCTTT.

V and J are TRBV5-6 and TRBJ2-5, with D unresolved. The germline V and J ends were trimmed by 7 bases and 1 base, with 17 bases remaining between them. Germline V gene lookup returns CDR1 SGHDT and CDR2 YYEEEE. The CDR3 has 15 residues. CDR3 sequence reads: CASAKAPGPQETQYF. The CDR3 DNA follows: TGTGCCAGCGCTAAGGCCCCAGGACCCCAAGAGACCCAGTACTTC.

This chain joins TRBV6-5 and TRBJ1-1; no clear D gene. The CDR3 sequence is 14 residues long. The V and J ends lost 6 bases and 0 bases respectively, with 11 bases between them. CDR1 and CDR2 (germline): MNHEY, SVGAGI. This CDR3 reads CASSRGPMNTEAFF. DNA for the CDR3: TGTGCCAGCAGCCGAGGACCTATGAACACTGAAGCTTTCTTT.

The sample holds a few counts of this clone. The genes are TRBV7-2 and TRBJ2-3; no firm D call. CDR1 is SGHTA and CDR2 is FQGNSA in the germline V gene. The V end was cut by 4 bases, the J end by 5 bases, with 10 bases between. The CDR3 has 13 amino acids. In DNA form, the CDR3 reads TGTGCCAGCAGCTCCGACCGTAAAGATACGCAGTATTTT. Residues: CASSSDRKDTQYF.

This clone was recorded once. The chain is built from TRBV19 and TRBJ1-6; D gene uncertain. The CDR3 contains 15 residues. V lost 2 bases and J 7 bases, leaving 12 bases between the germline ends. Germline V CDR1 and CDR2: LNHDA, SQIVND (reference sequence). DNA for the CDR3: TGTGCCAGTAGTATAATAGGGAGTGGGAATTCACCCCTCCACTTT. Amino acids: CASSIIGSGNSPLHF.

This CDR3 reads CSVETEAETQYF. In nucleotides, the CDR3 is TGCAGCGTTGAAACAGAGGCCGAGACCCAGTACTTC. The chain uses TRBV29-1 and TRBJ2-5; D unclear. Per germline, CDR1 SQVTM and CDR2 ANQGSEA. The ends were cut back, 2 bases at V and 5 bases at J, with 9 bases in the middle. The CDR3 consists of 12 residues.

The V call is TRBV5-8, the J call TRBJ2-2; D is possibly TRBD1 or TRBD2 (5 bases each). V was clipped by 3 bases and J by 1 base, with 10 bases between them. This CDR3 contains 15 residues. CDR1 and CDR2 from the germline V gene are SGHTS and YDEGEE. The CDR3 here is CASSWGRLNTGELFF. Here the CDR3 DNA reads TGTGCCAGCAGCTGGGGACGGCTGAACACCGGGGAGCTGTTTTTT.

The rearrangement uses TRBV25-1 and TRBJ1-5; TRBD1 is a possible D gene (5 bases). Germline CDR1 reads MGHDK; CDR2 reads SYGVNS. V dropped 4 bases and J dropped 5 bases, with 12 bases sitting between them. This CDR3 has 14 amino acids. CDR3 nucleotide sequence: TGTGCCAGCAGTGGCAGGGACCCTTATCAGCCCCAGCATTTT. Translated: CASSGRDPYQPQHF.

In DNA form, the CDR3 reads TGTGCCAGCAGCCGCGCAGGGGGCATTGTAGAGACCCAGTACTTC. This encodes CASSRAGGIVETQYF. The chain uses TRBV14 and TRBJ2-5; 8 nucleotides agree with TRBD1. Germline CDR1 reads SGHDN; CDR2 reads FVKESK. This CDR3 has 15 amino acids. The ends lost 4 bases at V and 4 bases at J; junction bases unmatched: 8.

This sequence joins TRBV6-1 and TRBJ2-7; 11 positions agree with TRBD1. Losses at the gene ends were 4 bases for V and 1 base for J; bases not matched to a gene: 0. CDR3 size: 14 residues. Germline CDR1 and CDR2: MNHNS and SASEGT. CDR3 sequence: CASSGDRGSYEQYF. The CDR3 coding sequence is TGTGCCAGCAGTGGGGACAGGGGGTCCTACGAGCAGTACTTC.

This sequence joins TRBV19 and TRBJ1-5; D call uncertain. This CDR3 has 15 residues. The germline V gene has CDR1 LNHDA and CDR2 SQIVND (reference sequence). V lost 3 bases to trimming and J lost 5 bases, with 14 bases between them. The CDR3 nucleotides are TGTGCCAGTAGTATTGTGGGCAGAACGGATCAGCCCCAGCATTTT. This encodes CASSIVGRTDQPQHF.

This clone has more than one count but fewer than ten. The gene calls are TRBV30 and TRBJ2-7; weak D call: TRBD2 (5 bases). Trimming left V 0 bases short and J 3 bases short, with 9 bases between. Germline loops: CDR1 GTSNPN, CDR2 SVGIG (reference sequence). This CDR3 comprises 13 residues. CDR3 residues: CAWSVRRDYEQYF. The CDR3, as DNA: TGTGCCTGGAGTGTTCGACGGGACTACGAGCAGTACTTC.

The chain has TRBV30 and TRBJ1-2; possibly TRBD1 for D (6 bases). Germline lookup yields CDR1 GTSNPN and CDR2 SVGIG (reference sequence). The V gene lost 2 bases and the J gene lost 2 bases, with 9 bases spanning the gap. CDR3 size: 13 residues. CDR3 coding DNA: TGTGCCTGGAGTTACAGGGACAACTATGGCTACACCTTC. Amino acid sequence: CAWSYRDNYGYTF.

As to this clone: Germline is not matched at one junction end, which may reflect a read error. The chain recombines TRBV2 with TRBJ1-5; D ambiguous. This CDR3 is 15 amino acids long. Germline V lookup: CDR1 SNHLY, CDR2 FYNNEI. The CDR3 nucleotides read TGTGCCAGCAGTGTAGGCGGGAATAGCAATCGGCCCCAGCATTTT. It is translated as CASSVGGNSNRPQHF.

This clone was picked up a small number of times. CDR3 protein: CALGLTGYNEQFF. CDR3 nucleotide sequence: TGTGCCCTGGGCCTTACAGGCTACAATGAGCAGTTCTTC. This chain uses TRBV30 with TRBJ2-1; D might be TRBD1 (5 bases). This CDR3 region has 13 residues. Germline-derived CDR1 and CDR2 are GTSNPN and SVGIG (reference sequence). V was trimmed by 8 bases and J by 3 bases, leaving 14 bases between them.

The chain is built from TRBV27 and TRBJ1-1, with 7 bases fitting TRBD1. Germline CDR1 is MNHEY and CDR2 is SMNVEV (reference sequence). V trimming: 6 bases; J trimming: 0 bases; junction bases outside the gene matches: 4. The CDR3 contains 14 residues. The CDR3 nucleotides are TGTGCCAGCAGGGGACAGTTGATGAACACTGAAGCTTTCTTT. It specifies CASRGQLMNTEAFF.

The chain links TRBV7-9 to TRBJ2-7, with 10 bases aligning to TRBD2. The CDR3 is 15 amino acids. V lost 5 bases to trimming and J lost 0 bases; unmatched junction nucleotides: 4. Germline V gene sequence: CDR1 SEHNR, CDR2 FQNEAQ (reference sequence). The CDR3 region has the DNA TGTGCCAGCAGCAGACTAGCGGGCGACTCCTACGAGCAGTACTTC. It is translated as CASSRLAGDSYEQYF.

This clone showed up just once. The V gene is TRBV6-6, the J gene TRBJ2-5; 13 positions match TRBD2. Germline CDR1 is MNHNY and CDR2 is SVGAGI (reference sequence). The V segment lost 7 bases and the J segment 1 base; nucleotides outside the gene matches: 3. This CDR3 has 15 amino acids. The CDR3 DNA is TGTGCCAGCAATCGACTAGCGGGGGGCCAAGAGACCCAGTACTTC. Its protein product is CASNRLAGGQETQYF.

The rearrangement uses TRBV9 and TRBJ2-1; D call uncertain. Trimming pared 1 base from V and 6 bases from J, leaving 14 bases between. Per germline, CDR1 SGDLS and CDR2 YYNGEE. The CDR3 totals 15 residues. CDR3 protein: CASSVSPGPVNEQFF. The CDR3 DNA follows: TGTGCCAGCAGCGTAAGTCCAGGACCAGTCAATGAGCAGTTCTTC.

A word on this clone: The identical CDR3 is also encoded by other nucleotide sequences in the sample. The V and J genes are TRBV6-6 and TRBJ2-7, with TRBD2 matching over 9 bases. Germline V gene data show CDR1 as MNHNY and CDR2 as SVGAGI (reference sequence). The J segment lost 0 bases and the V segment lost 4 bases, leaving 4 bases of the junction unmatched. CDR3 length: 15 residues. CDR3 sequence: CASSSPAGGSYEQYF. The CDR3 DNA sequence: TGTGCCAGCAGTTCCCCAGCGGGGGGCTCCTACGAGCAGTACTTC.

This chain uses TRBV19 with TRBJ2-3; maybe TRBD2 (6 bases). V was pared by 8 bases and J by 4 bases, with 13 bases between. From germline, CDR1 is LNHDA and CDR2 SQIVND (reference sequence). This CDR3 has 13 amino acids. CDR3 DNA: TGTGCCAGTGACGCGGGATATGCAGATACGCAGTATTTT. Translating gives CASDAGYADTQYF.

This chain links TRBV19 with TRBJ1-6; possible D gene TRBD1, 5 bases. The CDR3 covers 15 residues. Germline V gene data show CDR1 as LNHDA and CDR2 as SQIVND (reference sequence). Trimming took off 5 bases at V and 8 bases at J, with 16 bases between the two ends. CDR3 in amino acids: CASSLGEGVDSPLHF. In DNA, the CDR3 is TGTGCCAGTAGTCTAGGGGAAGGGGTGGATTCACCCCTCCACTTT.

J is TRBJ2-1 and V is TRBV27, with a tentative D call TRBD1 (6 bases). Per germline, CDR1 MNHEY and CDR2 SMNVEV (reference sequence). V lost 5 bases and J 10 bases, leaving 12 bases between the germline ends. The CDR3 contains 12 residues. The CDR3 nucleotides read TGTGCCAGCAGTCGACCTGGGGGCGAGCAGTTCTTC. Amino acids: CASSRPGGEQFF.

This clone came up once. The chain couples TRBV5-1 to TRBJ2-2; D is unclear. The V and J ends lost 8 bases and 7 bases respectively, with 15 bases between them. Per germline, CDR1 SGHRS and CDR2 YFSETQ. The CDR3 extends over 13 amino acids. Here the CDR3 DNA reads TGCGCCAGTGCCCCGGTGGTAGGCGGGGAGCTGTTTTTT. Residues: CASAPVVGGELFF.

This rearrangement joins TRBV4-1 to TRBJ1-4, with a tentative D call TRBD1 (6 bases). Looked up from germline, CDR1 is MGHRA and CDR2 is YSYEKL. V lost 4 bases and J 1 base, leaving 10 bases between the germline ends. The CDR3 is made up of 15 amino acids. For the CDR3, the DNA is TGCGCCAGCAGCCCCCAACAGGGAACTAATGAAAAACTGTTTTTT. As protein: CASSPQQGTNEKLFF.

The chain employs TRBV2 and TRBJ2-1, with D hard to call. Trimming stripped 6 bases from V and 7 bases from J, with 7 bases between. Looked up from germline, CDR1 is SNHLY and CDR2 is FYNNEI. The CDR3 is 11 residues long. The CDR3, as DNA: TGTGCCAGCAGGGTGAGGAATGAGCAGTTCTTC. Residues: CASRVRNEQFF.

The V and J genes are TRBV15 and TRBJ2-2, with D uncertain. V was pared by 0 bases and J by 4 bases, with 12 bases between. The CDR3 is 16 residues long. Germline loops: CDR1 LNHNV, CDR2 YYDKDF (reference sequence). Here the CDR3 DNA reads TGTGCCACCAGCAGAGATGGCCCCGGCGGCACCGGGGAGCTGTTTTTT. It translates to CATSRDGPGGTGELFF.

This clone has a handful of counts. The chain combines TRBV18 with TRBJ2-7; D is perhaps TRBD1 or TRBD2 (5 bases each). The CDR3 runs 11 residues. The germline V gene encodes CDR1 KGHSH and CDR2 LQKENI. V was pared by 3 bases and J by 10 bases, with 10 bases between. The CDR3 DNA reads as TGTGCCAGCTCACCGGGGGACCGCCAGTACTTC. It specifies CASSPGDRQYF.

In DNA, the CDR3 is TGTGCCATCAGCGGTAGCCGGGCGGTCAACGATGAGCAGTTCTTC. Its translation is CAISGSRAVNDEQFF. The rearrangement joins TRBV10-3 to TRBJ2-1; the D is unclear. Germline CDR1 and CDR2: ENHRY and SYGVKD. The V gene lost 6 bases and the J gene lost 8 bases, with 20 bases spanning the gap. The CDR3 is made up of 15 amino acids.